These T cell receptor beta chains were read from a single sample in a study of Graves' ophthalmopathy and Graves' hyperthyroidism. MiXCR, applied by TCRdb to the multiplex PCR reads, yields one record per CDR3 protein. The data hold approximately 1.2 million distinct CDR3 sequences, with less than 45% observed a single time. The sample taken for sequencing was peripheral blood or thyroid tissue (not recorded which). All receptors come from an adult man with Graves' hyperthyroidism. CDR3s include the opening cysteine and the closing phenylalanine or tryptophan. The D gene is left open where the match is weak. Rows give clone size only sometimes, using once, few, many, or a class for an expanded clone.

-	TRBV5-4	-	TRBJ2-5	CASSDQSLDVGKTQYF	TGTGCCAGCAGCGACCAAAGCCTTGACGTTGGAAAGACCCAGTACTTC
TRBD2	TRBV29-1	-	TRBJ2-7	CSVDPQLALRDEQYF	TGCAGCGTTGACCCTCAACTAGCGCTTCGGGACGAGCAGTACTTC
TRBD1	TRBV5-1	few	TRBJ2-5	CASSLSKGTVEETQYF	TGCGCCAGCAGCTTGTCCAAAGGGACAGTCGAAGAGACCCAGTACTTC
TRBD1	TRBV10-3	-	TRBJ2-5	CAISGIDRGTQYF	TGTGCCATCAGTGGAATAGACAGGGGGACCCAGTACTTC
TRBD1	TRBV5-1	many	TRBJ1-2	CASSYGTGYYGYTF	TGCGCCAGCAGCTACGGGACAGGGTACTATGGCTACACCTTC
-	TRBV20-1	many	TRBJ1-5	CSGSGAKDQPQHF	TGCAGTGGATCGGGAGCGAAGGATCAGCCCCAGCATTTT
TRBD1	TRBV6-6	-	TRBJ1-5	CASSDRGGNNQPQHF	TGTGCCAGCAGCGACAGGGGGGGAAACAATCAGCCCCAGCATTTT
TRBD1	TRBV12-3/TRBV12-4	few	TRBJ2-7	CASTKTGGSYEQYF	TGTGCCAGCACCAAGACAGGGGGCTCCTACGAGCAGTACTTC
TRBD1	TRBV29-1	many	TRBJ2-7	CSVIQGADEQYF	TGCAGCGTTATACAGGGGGCGGACGAGCAGTACTTC
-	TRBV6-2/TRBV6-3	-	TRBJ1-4	CASSREREKLFF	TGTGCCAGCAGTAGGGAAAGGGAAAAACTGTTTTTT
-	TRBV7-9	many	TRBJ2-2	CASSLLGATNTGELFF	TGTGCCAGCAGCTTACTCGGGGCAACGAACACCGGGGAGCTGTTTTTT
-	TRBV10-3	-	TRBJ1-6	CASSSSRTANSPLHF	TGTGCCAGCAGTTCAAGTAGGACAGCTAATTCACCCCTCCACTTT
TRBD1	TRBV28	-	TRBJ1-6	CASSLLGQAQIAPLHF	TGTGCCAGCAGTTTATTGGGACAGGCTCAAATTGCACCCCTCCACTTT
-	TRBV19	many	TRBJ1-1	CASSILGAVNTEAFF	TGTGCCAGTAGTATTCTAGGGGCGGTGAACACTGAAGCTTTCTTT
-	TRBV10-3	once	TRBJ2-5	CAGSLGSGQETQYF	TGTGCCGGCAGTTTGGGTAGCGGACAAGAGACCCAGTACTTC
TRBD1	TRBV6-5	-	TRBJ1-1	CASRDRGLSEAFF	TGTGCCAGCAGGGACAGGGGGCTCTCTGAAGCTTTCTTT
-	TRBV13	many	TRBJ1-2	CASSQGARIYGYTF	TGTGCCAGCAGCCAAGGGGCCCGAATTTATGGCTACACCTTC
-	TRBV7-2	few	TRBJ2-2	CASSAGWSAGELFF	TGTGCCAGCAGCGCAGGGTGGAGCGCCGGGGAGCTGTTTTTT
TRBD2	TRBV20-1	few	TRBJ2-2	CSATGTSGSEELFF	TGCAGTGCCACCGGGACTAGCGGGAGCGAGGAGCTGTTTTTT
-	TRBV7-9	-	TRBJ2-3	CASSFLSSGGSTDTQYF	TGTGCCAGCAGTTTCCTATCCAGCGGAGGCAGCACAGATACGCAGTATTTT
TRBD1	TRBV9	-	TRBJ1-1	CASSPGQGFGDTEAFF	TGTGCCAGCAGTCCGGGACAGGGTTTCGGAGACACTGAAGCTTTCTTT
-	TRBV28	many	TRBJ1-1	CASSFTLNTEAFF	TGTGCCAGCAGCTTTACACTGAACACTGAAGCTTTCTTT
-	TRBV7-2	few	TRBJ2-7	CASSLHPGREGGLGYEQYF	TGTGCCAGCAGCCTACATCCGGGGCGAGAAGGAGGGTTAGGATACGAGCAGTACTTC
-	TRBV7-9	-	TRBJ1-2	CASSQRVAGIGNYGYTF	TGTGCCAGCAGCCAAAGGGTTGCAGGGATCGGAAACTATGGCTACACCTTC
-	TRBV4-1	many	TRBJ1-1	CASSQGENSDTEAFF	TGCGCCAGCAGCCAAGGAGAGAACTCTGACACTGAAGCTTTCTTT
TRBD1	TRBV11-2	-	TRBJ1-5	CASRAQGQGPGWPQHF	TGTGCCAGCCGAGCACAGGGACAGGGGCCTGGATGGCCCCAGCATTTT
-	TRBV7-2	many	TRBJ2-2	CASSLGTHLNTGELFF	TGTGCCAGCAGCTTAGGAACTCATCTGAACACCGGGGAGCTGTTTTTT
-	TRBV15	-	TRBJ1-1	CASSPGAGLDTEAFF	TGTGCCAGCAGTCCAGGGGCAGGGCTAGACACTGAAGCTTTCTTT
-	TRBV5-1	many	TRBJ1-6	CASSTGDSPLHF	TGCGCCAGCAGCACGGGAGATTCACCCCTCCACTTT
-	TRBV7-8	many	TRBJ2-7	CASSTGSMGTYEQYF	TGTGCCAGCAGCACCGGAAGTATGGGAACCTACGAGCAGTACTTC
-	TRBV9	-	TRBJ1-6	CASSGAGLGNSPLHF	TGTGCCAGCAGCGGGGCAGGGCTTGGGAATTCACCCCTCCACTTT
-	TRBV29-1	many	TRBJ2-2	CSGKGTGELFF	TGCAGCGGGAAAGGAACCGGGGAGCTGTTTTTT
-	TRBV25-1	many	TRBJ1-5	CASSDWVGQPQHF	TGTGCCAGCAGTGACTGGGTCGGACAGCCCCAGCATTTT
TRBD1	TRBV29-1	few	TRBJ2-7	CSVQGQGVYEQYF	TGCAGCGTTCAGGGACAGGGAGTATACGAGCAGTACTTC
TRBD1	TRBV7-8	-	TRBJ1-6	CASSPGQGVGPLHF	TGTGCCAGCAGCCCGGGACAGGGTGTTGGACCCCTCCACTTT
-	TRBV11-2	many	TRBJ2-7	CASTHASPYEQYF	TGTGCCAGCACCCACGCCAGTCCCTACGAGCAGTACTTC
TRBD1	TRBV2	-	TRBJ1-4	CASSGDRESTSTNEKLFF	TGTGCCAGCAGTGGGGACAGGGAAAGCACCTCAACTAATGAAAAACTGTTTTTT
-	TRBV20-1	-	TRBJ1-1	CSAPDNSDTEAFF	TGCAGTGCTCCCGACAATTCGGACACTGAAGCTTTCTTT
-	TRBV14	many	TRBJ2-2	CASSQDSAGHIAGELFF	TGTGCCAGCAGCCAAGATAGTGCAGGGCATATTGCCGGGGAGCTGTTTTTT
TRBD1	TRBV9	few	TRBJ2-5	CASSPGTARNQPQYF	TGTGCCAGCAGCCCCGGGACAGCCCGCAATCAGCCCCAGTACTTC
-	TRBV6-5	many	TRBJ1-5	CASREGHSNQPQHF	TGTGCCAGCAGGGAGGGCCATAGCAATCAGCCCCAGCATTTT
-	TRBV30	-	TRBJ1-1	CAWSVVSDTEAFF	TGTGCCTGGAGTGTAGTTTCTGACACTGAAGCTTTCTTT
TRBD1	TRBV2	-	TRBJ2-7	CASSSGQVPLEQYF	TGTGCCAGCAGTTCCGGACAGGTCCCTCTGGAGCAGTACTTC
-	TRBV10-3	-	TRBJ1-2	CATRPPRGDGYTF	TGTGCCACCAGACCCCCCCGCGGGGATGGCTACACCTTC